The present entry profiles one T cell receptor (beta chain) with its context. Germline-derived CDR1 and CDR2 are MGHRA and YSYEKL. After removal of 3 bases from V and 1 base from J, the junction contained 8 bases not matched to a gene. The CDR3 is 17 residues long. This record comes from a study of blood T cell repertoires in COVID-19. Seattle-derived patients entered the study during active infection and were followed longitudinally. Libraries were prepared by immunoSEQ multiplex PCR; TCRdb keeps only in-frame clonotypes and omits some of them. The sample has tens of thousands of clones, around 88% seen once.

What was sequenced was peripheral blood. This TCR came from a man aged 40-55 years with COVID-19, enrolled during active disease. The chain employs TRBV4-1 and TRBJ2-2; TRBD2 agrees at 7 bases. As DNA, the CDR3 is TGCGCCAGCAGCCAGTCAGGGAGGGGCTTGAACACCGGGGAGCTGTTTTTT. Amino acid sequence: CASSQSGRGLNTGELFF.